Sequencing of this TCR beta chain was carried out in a study of post-analysis software for immune sequencing data. Looking at the study overall: Multiple sclerosis in the patients followed relapsing-remitting, secondary progressive and progressive-relapsing courses.

Study-wide results and caveats: Normalized Chao1 diversity was significantly reduced in patients versus controls. The study found TRBV5-6, TRBV5-1 and TRBV20-1 among a few TRBV segments more frequent in patients than controls.

Germline lookup yields CDR1 LGHDT and CDR2 YNNKEL (reference sequence). The CDR3 loop spans 14 amino acids. Comments on this clonotype: Its antigen is still unknown.

Carried by the TCR beta cDNA libraries were unique molecular identifiers. Around 460,000 cDNA molecules came from roughly 0.93 to 9.6 million T cells. TCRdb re-analysed the PCR reads in MiXCR, keeping a single row per CDR3 protein. The data show hundreds of thousands of distinct CDR3 sequences, with roughly three fifths seen just once and 10% to 12% held by the top ten. The sample consisted of blood. The chain is built from TRBV3-1 and TRBJ2-4; no clear D gene. The DNA matches TRBJ2-7 better at its end, which makes the J call doubtful. The clonotype comes from a girl aged 2 to 9 with multiple sclerosis. CDR3 amino acids: CASSQGDGHYEQYF. CDR3 DNA sequence: TGTGCCAGCAGCCAGGGCGATGGGCACTACGAGCAGTACTTC.